The present T cell receptor (beta chain) was sequenced within a study of radiotherapy plus CTLA-4 blockade in lung cancer. Study details: Objective response rate was over 15%; disease control rate, about 28%.

Turning to this clone: The antigen remains undetermined.

V was clipped by 1 base and J by 2 bases, with 9 bases between them. This CDR3 is 14 amino acids long. Germline V gene data show CDR1 as LGHNA and CDR2 as YSLEER. The study gave focal radiation plus ipilimumab CTLA-4 blockade to patients with chemo-refractory metastatic non-small-cell lung cancer. Generated by immunoSEQ multiplex PCR, the TCRdb table keeps only in-frame clones and is missing some. The data contain under 90,000 clones, roughly 70% of them singletons. General observations from the study: Early clone dynamics of blood T cells, plus interferon-beta, reportedly predicted response best. Peripheral blood showed expansion of tumor-derived TCR clones after radiotherapy and ipilimumab.

This TCR was sampled from a human donor with non-small cell lung cancer that progressed on radiotherapy plus ipilimumab. The material sequenced was peripheral blood, taken from a patient treated with radiotherapy plus ipilimumab. The chain is built from TRBV4-3 and TRBJ2-7; D is uncertain. The CDR3 loop is CASSQGWSAYEQYF. CDR3 bases: TGCGCCAGCAGCCAAGGTTGGTCCGCCTACGAGCAGTACTTC.